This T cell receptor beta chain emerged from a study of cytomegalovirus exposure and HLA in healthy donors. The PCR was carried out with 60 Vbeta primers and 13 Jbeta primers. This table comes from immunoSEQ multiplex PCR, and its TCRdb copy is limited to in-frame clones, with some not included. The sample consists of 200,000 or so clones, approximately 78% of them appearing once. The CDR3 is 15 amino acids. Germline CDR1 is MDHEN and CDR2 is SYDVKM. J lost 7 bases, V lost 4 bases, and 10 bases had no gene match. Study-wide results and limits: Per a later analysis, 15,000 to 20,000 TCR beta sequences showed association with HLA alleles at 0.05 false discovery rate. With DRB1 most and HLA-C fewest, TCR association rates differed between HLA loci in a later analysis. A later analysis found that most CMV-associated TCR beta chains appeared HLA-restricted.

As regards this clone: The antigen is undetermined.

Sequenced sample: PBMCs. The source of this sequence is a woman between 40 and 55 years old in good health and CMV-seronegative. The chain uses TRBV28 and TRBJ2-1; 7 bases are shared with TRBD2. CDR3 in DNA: TGTGCCAGCAGTTCCCTGGGGGGGAGGAGGAATGAGCAGTTCTTC. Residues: CASSSLGGRRNEQFF.